This T cell receptor (beta chain) was documented in a study of blood T cell repertoires in COVID-19. Study details: The samples span acute and convalescent COVID-19 from the United States, Italy and Spain. Sources were T cells, B-cell-depleted T cells, or PBMCs; the material itself was cDNA or gDNA.

Authors' processing steps: Reference gene primer amplification in the assay estimated nucleated cell counts. Profiling relied on immunoSEQ multiplex PCR, and the TCRdb table lists in-frame clones only, not all of them. Clone size and the V and J calls come from that table; the DNA yielded D and trimming. The repertoire has about 200,000 clones, nearly 90% of them found once; the top ten carry roughly 0.6%. The germline V gene has CDR1 WSHSY and CDR2 SAAADI. With 0 bases clipped from V and 6 bases from J, the junction kept 4 bases outside the gene matches. CDR3 length: 15 residues. Input material: peripheral blood. The chain joins TRBV10-2 to TRBJ2-2, with 7 bases fitting TRBD1. The clonotype comes from a man in his fifties with acute or convalescent COVID-19. CDR3 in DNA: TGCGCCAGCAGTGAGTCGATACAGGGGTCCGGGGAGCTGTTTTTT. It specifies CASSESIQGSGELFF.